This TCR beta chain was found in a study of T cell repertoires in cytomegalovirus infection. Study background: In public TCR beta signatures, there were indications of both CMV infection and matching HLA type.

With respect to this clonotype: Its target is unknown.

V lost 3 bases to trimming and J lost 2 bases; unmatched junction nucleotides: 4. The CDR3 is made up of 14 amino acids. Per germline, CDR1 SGHTA and CDR2 FQGNSA. One entry per CDR3 protein, called by TCRdb with MiXCR from the reads. The profile covers 80,000 or so distinct CDR3 sequences, with roughly 40% appearing a single time and approximately 93% taken by the ten largest. This chain uses TRBV7-2 with TRBJ2-7, with 7 positions matching TRBD1. The sequenced sample was CD8+ T cells from cultured PBMCs, obtained from culture after CMV antigen stimulation. The clonotype comes from a human donor in good health (CMV status not recorded). Some clones in this sample may be carry-over from other donors' samples. The CDR3 here is CASSLAGGTYEQYF. The CDR3 DNA sequence: TGTGCCAGCAGCTTGGCAGGGGGTACCTACGAGCAGTACTTC.